This TCR beta chain came from a study of control samples from healthy donors and cancer patients (dated by TCRdb to 2019 to 2021). V gives up 1 base and J gives up 3 bases, and the segment between their germline ends measures 7 bases. Its CDR3 holds 14 amino acids, cysteine through phenylalanine. The entry retains the CDR3 DNA only, 42 bases that are in frame from base 1. According to the germline V gene, CDR1 reads SNHLY and CDR2 reads FYNNEI. On this clone itself: The antigen it recognizes is unknown. No base quality values were provided; no much bigger clone lies one nucleotide off.

Library preparation used the immunoSEQ multiplex PCR assay. In its TCRdb copy, this immuneACCESS table keeps in-frame sequences only and misses some clones. Where compared with another copy, unresolved V genes explain less than half of these, and the others have no known cause. The sample yields tens of thousands of clones; about 94% were counted once. Of the sample, 20% to 30% is held by the ten largest clones. Recombination joined TRBV2 with TRBJ2-1, with the D gene uncertain. The sequencing input was PBMCs. The receptor's source is a woman aged 50 to 65 with head and neck cancer. The DNA sequence is given as TGTGCCAGCAGTGAAGTGGTACTCTACAATGAGCAGTTCTTC. Translated, this gives CASSEVVLYNEQFF.